What follows are 16 T cell receptor beta chains derived from one specimen sequenced in a study of OX40 agonist ivuxolimab in advanced cancers. Libraries were prepared by immunoSEQ multiplex PCR; TCRdb keeps only in-frame clonotypes and omits some of them. Here the sample spans about 130,000 clones, 75% to 95% being singletons. The sequencing used CD4+ or CD8+ T cells sorted from blood, collected in a trial of the OX40 agonist ivuxolimab. All receptors come from an adult with an advanced solid tumor such as melanoma, head and neck, liver or kidney cancer.

The V and J genes are TRBV30 and TRBJ1-1; possible D gene TRBD1, 6 bases. V shed 5 bases and J shed 5 bases, with 12 bases lying between them. Per the germline V gene, CDR1 is GTSNPN and CDR2 is SVGIG (reference sequence). This CDR3 comprises 12 residues. CDR3 DNA: TGTGCCTGGTCAGGGGTCCGAACTGAAGCTTTCTTT. Its translation is CAWSGVRTEAFF.

V is TRBV7-2 and J is TRBJ2-7, with a weak D call TRBD2 (6 bases). CDR1 and CDR2 from the germline V gene are SGHTA and FQGNSA. V lost 2 bases to trimming and J lost 6 bases, with 20 bases between them. The CDR3 is 16 amino acids. The CDR3: CASSLPYGVGAGEQYF. The CDR3 DNA is TGTGCCAGCAGCTTACCCTACGGGGTCGGAGCGGGCGAGCAGTACTTC. Full variable domain (missing parts from reference TRBV7-2 and TRBJ2-7): GAGVSQSPSNKVTEKGKDVELRCDPISGHTALYWYRQSLGQGLEFLIYFQGNSAPDKSGLPSDRFSAERTGGSVSTLTIQRTQQEDSAVYLCASSLPYGVGAGEQYFGPGTRLTVT.

V and J are TRBV2 and TRBJ2-7; D unclear. V lost 2 bases, J lost 6 bases, and 5 bases lay in between. Germline lookup yields CDR1 SNHLY and CDR2 FYNNEI. The length of the CDR3 is 11 residues. CDR3 nucleotides: TGTGCCAGCAGTGAAAGATCCGAGCAGTACTTC. This sequence encodes CASSERSEQYF.

A remark on this clone: Other DNA variants within this sample encode the same CDR3. The chain recombines TRBV6-5 with TRBJ2-7; the D gene is possibly TRBD2 (7 bases). CDR3 length: 14 residues. Trimming took 0 bases from V and 3 from J, leaving 9 bases between them. Germline-derived CDR1 and CDR2 are MNHEY and SVGAGI. Here the CDR3 reads CASSYSGGLYEQYF. The CDR3 coding sequence is TGTGCCAGCAGTTACTCGGGGGGGCTCTACGAGCAGTACTTC.

This chain connects TRBV18 to TRBJ2-7; 8 bases are shared with TRBD1. The germline CDR1 and CDR2 sequences are KGHSH and LQKENI. Germline trimming cut 3 bases from V and 3 bases from J; bases unmatched to any gene: 1. The CDR3 length is 13 residues. The CDR3 sequence is CASSPDRVYEQYF. The CDR3 bases are TGTGCCAGCTCACCGGACAGGGTCTACGAGCAGTACTTC.

The chain has TRBV18 and TRBJ1-1, with D hard to call. The CDR3 sequence is 14 residues long. CDR1 is KGHSH and CDR2 is LQKENI in the germline V gene. V was clipped by 3 bases and J by 1 base, with 9 bases between them. The DNA of the CDR3 is TGTGCCAGCTCACCGCCTACAAGGAACACTGAAGCTTTCTTT. Its protein is CASSPPTRNTEAFF.

The gene calls are TRBV18 and TRBJ1-1; D is uncertain. The CDR3 sequence is 13 residues long. Germline loops: CDR1 KGHSH, CDR2 LQKENI. V shed 3 bases and J shed 6 bases, with 11 bases lying between them. The CDR3, as DNA: TGTGCCAGCTCACCCTTAAACGGGGCTGAAGCTTTCTTT. Protein: CASSPLNGAEAFF. Drawing the rest from reference TRBV18 and TRBJ1-1, the complete variable domain is NAGVMQNPRHLVRRRGQEARLRCSPMKGHSHVYWYRQLPEEGLKFMVYLQKENIIDESGMPKERFSAEFPKEGPSILRIQQVVRGDSAAYFCASSPLNGAEAFFGQGTRLTVV.

V is TRBV11-2 and J is TRBJ1-3, with D possibly matching TRBD1 (6 bases). V shed 5 bases and J shed 2 bases, with 13 bases lying between them. The CDR3 runs to 15 residues. Per germline, CDR1 SGHAT and CDR2 FQNNGV. CDR3 region: CASSLVKGAGNTIYF. The CDR3 coding sequence is TGTGCCAGCAGCCTCGTAAAGGGGGCTGGAAACACCATATATTTT. The full variable domain, completed using reference TRBV11-2 and TRBJ1-3, is EAGVAQSPRYKIIEKRQSVAFWCNPISGHATLYWYQQILGQGPKLLIQFQNNGVVDDSQLPKDRFSAERLKGVDSTLKIQPAKLEDSAVYLCASSLVKGAGNTIYFGEGSWLTVV.

The J gene is TRBJ2-7, the V gene TRBV29-1, with TRBD1 matching over 7 bases. Looked up from germline, CDR1 is SQVTM and CDR2 is ANQGSEA. CDR3 length equals 12 residues. J gave up 2 bases and V 3 bases, and 1 base lay outside the gene matches. Here the CDR3 DNA reads TGCAGCGTTGACCAGGGGGCCTACGAGCAGTACTTC. Encoded protein: CSVDQGAYEQYF.

This sequence joins TRBV19 and TRBJ1-5; D perhaps matches TRBD1 (5 bases). Trimming cost V 8 bases and J 3 bases, with 14 bases left between them. The germline V gene encodes CDR1 LNHDA and CDR2 SQIVND (reference sequence). The CDR3 spans 14 residues. This chain's CDR3 is CASGVRGFNQPQHF. Written as DNA, the CDR3 is TGTGCCAGTGGGGTTAGGGGTTTCAATCAGCCCCAGCATTTT. Filled out from reference TRBV19 and TRBJ1-5, the complete variable domain reads DGGITQSPKYLFRKEGQNVTLSCEQNLNHDAMYWYRQDPGQGLRLIYYSQIVNDFQKGDIAEGYSVSREKKESFPLTVTSAQKNPTAFYLCASGVRGFNQPQHFGDGTRLSIL.

V gene TRBV27 combines with J gene TRBJ1-4; perhaps TRBD1 as D (5 bases). Germline lookup yields CDR1 MNHEY and CDR2 SMNVEV (reference sequence). Trimming removed 2 bases at V and 8 bases at J, with 18 bases between. The CDR3 is 16 amino acids. In DNA form, the CDR3 reads TGTGCCAGCAGTTTAGGTGGGGCGATACTGGGGGAAAAACTGTTTTTT. Protein: CASSLGGAILGEKLFF.

The V call is TRBV5-6, the J call TRBJ1-2; D remains unclear. The CDR3 is 14 amino acids. V was cut by 0 bases and J by 0 bases, with 6 bases left in between. Germline V gene sequence: CDR1 SGHDT, CDR2 YYEEEE. This chain's CDR3 is CASSLGQPNYGYTF. The CDR3 bases are TGTGCCAGCAGCTTGGGACAACCTAACTATGGCTACACCTTC.

The CDR3 reads CASSHPEASGRNTQYF. The CDR3 DNA is TGCGCCAGCAGCCATCCAGAGGCAAGCGGGAGGAATACGCAGTATTTT. The J gene is TRBJ2-3, the V gene TRBV4-1; 9 nucleotides align to TRBD2. V shed 3 bases and J 7 bases; nucleotides not matched to a gene: 11. There are 16 residues in the CDR3. Germline V gives CDR1 MGHRA, CDR2 YSYEKL.

This clone was observed once. This sequence joins TRBV5-4 and TRBJ2-7; TRBD1 is a possible D gene (7 bases). The CDR3 is 15 residues long. Trimming left V 2 bases short and J 3 bases short, with 15 bases between. CDR1 is SGHNT, CDR2 YYREEE, per germline (reference sequence). The CDR3 reads CASSFPGQRVYEQYF. Written as DNA, the CDR3 is TGTGCCAGCAGCTTTCCGGGACAGCGGGTCTACGAGCAGTACTTC. The full variable domain, with the rest looked up from reference TRBV5-4 and TRBJ2-7, is ETGVTQSPTHLIKTRGQQVTLRCSSQSGHNTVSWYQQALGQGPQFIFQYYREEENGRGNFPPRFSGLQFPNYSSELNVNALELDDSALYLCASSFPGQRVYEQYFGPGTRLTVT.

The rearrangement joins TRBV27 to TRBJ2-2, with D possibly being TRBD2 (5 bases). Trimming took off 6 bases at V and 1 base at J, with 12 bases between the two ends. CDR1 and CDR2 (germline): MNHEY, SMNVEV (reference sequence). CDR3 length equals 15 residues. CDR3 nucleotides: TGTGCCAGCAGCCCATATGAGGGGAACACCGGGGAGCTGTTTTTT. Amino acid sequence: CASSPYEGNTGELFF.

The chain carries TRBV7-3 and TRBJ2-7, with D possibly being TRBD2 (5 bases). CDR3 length: 15 residues. Trimming stripped 2 bases from V and 0 bases from J, with 11 bases between. Germline loops: CDR1 SGHTA, CDR2 FQGTGA. This chain's CDR3 is CASSLFGSLSYEQYF. CDR3 bases: TGTGCCAGCAGCTTATTTGGGAGCCTCTCCTACGAGCAGTACTTC.